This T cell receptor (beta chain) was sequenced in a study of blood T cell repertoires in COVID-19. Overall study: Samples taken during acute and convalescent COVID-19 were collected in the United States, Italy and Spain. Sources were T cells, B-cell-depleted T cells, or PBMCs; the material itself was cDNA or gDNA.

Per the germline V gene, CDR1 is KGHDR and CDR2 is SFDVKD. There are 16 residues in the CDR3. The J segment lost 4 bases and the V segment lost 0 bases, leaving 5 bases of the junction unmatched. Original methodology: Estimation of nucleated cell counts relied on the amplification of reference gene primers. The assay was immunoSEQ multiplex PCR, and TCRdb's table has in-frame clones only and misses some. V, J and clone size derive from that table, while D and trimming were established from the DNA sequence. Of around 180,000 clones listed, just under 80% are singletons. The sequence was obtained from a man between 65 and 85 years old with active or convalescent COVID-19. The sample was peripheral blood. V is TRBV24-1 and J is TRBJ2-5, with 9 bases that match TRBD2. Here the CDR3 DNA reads TGTGCCACCAGTGATTTGCTGCGGGGGGGCAGAGAGACCCAGTACTTC. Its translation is CATSDLLRGGRETQYF.